The 25 T cell receptor beta chains in this list originate from one sample, sequenced in a study of blood T cell repertoires in COVID-19. Only in-frame clones appear in the TCRdb table, and some are missing; sequencing was by immunoSEQ multiplex PCR. The sample records hundreds of thousands of clones, roughly four fifths being singletons. The source material was peripheral blood. All receptors derive from a woman in her thirties or forties with active or convalescent COVID-19.

This rearrangement joins TRBV19 to TRBJ1-4, with 8 bases matching TRBD1. The V gene end was trimmed by 6 bases and the J gene end by 7 bases; junction bases not matched to a gene: 13. The germline CDR1 and CDR2 sequences are LNHDA and SQIVND (reference sequence). There are 16 residues in the CDR3. The CDR3 DNA is TGTGCCAGTAGCCAAGCCATGAGACAGGGGAGTGAAAAACTGTTTTTT. Its translation is CASSQAMRQGSEKLFF.

The chain carries TRBV24-1 and TRBJ1-1, with TRBD1 matching over 8 bases. Trimming at V came to 3 bases and at J to 5 bases, leaving 4 bases not matched to a gene. Looked up from germline, CDR1 is KGHDR and CDR2 is SFDVKD. The CDR3 spans 14 residues. CDR3 sequence reads: CATSDGQGWTEAFF. CDR3 DNA sequence: TGTGCCACCAGTGATGGACAGGGATGGACTGAAGCTTTCTTT.

The V gene is TRBV18, the J gene TRBJ1-2; 7 bases agree with TRBD1. Unmatched junction bases numbered 2, after V lost 4 bases and J lost 3 bases. The germline V gene encodes CDR1 KGHSH and CDR2 LQKENI. The CDR3 is made up of 13 amino acids. CDR3 loop: CASSQTGDYGYTF. Here the CDR3 DNA reads TGTGCCAGCTCACAAACAGGGGACTATGGCTACACCTTC.

The J gene is TRBJ2-7, the V gene TRBV20-1; 8 nucleotides line up with TRBD2. J lost 3 bases, V lost 3 bases, and 7 bases had no gene match. The length of the CDR3 is 14 residues. Germline V gene sequence: CDR1 DFQATT, CDR2 SNEGSKA (reference sequence). CDR3 coding DNA: TGCAGTGCTAGTATGAGTAGCGGGAACTACGAGCAGTACTTC. This codes for CSASMSSGNYEQYF.

The rearrangement uses TRBV5-6 and TRBJ2-6, with TRBD1 matching over 7 bases. The CDR3 sequence is 17 residues long. The V segment lost 1 base and the J segment 4 bases; nucleotides outside the gene matches: 8. Germline loops: CDR1 SGHDT, CDR2 YYEEEE. For the CDR3, the DNA is TGTGCCAGCAGCTTGACAGGGGTCAGTATGGGGGCCAACGTCCTGACTTTC. As protein: CASSLTGVSMGANVLTF.

This chain connects TRBV7-2 to TRBJ2-1, with 10 bases matching TRBD2. The CDR3 is made up of 15 amino acids. Germline CDR1 and CDR2: SGHTA and FQGNSA. After removal of 1 base from V and 5 bases from J, the junction contained 2 bases not matched to a gene. The DNA of the CDR3 is TGTGCCAGCAGCTTAGAGCGGGGGGGCCACAATGAGCAGTTCTTC. This codes for CASSLERGGHNEQFF.

The rearrangement joins TRBV28 to TRBJ1-1, with 8 bases matching TRBD1. This CDR3 is built from 14 residues. Germline CDR1 reads MDHEN; CDR2 reads SYDVKM. V shed 5 bases, J shed 6 bases, and the junction held 8 bases outside the gene matches. CDR3 nucleotide sequence: TGTGCCAGCAGTGTTCAGGGGGCAGGGGCTGAAGCTTTCTTT. Its protein product is CASSVQGAGAEAFF.

J is TRBJ1-4 and V is TRBV9, with 9 bases matching TRBD1. CDR3 length equals 15 residues. V lost 3 bases and J lost 4; bases outside the gene matches: 4. CDR1 SGDLS and CDR2 YYNGEE come from the germline V gene. CDR3 sequence (DNA): TGTGCCAGCAGCGGCGACAGGGGGGGTAATGAAAAACTGTTTTTT. This encodes CASSGDRGGNEKLFF.

The V and J genes are TRBV18 and TRBJ1-3; D is unclear. Trimming pared 5 bases from V and 0 bases from J, leaving 5 bases between. This CDR3 spans 13 amino acids. Germline lookup yields CDR1 KGHSH and CDR2 LQKENI. CDR3 in amino acids: CASSTSSGNTIYF. The CDR3 DNA is TGTGCCAGCTCAACAAGCTCTGGAAACACCATATATTTT.

The gene calls are TRBV19 and TRBJ1-2, with a weak D call TRBD1 (5 bases). The CDR3 runs to 13 residues. Germline V CDR1 and CDR2: LNHDA, SQIVND (reference sequence). V dropped 2 bases and J dropped 4 bases, with 8 bases sitting between them. The CDR3 spells CASSIQGGYGYTF. DNA for the CDR3: TGTGCCAGTAGTATACAGGGTGGCTATGGCTACACCTTC.

The chain carries TRBV24-1 and TRBJ2-5; TRBD1 matches at 10 bases. The germline gives CDR1 KGHDR, CDR2 SFDVKD. With 9 bases clipped from V and 2 bases from J, the junction kept 8 bases outside the gene matches. The CDR3 is 15 amino acids. The CDR3 nucleotides read TGTGCCACCGGCCCCGGGACAGGGGCTCAAGAGACCCAGTACTTC. Its protein product is CATGPGTGAQETQYF.

The chain joins TRBV19 to TRBJ1-1; TRBD1 matches 11 bases. The CDR3 runs to 17 residues. Germline CDR1 is LNHDA and CDR2 is SQIVND (reference sequence). Germline trimming cut 4 bases from V and 0 bases from J; bases unmatched to any gene: 7. Written as DNA, the CDR3 is TGTGCCAGTAGTAGTGGACAGGGGGCAGGTATGAACACTGAAGCTTTCTTT. As protein: CASSSGQGAGMNTEAFF.

The V gene is TRBV24-1, the J gene TRBJ2-2; D is perhaps TRBD2 (5 bases). V was pared by 12 bases and J by 4 bases, with 17 bases between. Germline CDR1 is KGHDR and CDR2 is SFDVKD. The CDR3 runs 14 residues. The CDR3 spells CAARNSRGTGELFF. The CDR3 DNA sequence: TGTGCCGCAAGAAACTCACGGGGCACCGGGGAGCTGTTTTTT.

This rearrangement joins TRBV30 to TRBJ2-7, with a possible D match to TRBD1 (6 bases). V was trimmed by 2 bases and J by 1 base, leaving 9 bases between them. CDR3 length: 13 residues. The germline CDR1 and CDR2 sequences are GTSNPN and SVGIG (reference sequence). The CDR3 DNA is TGTGCCTGGAGTTTCAGGGGTTCCTACGAGCAGTACTTC. It specifies CAWSFRGSYEQYF.

The chain is built from TRBV11-3 and TRBJ1-1, with D hard to call. The CDR3 consists of 12 residues. From germline, CDR1 is SGHNT and CDR2 YENEEA. Between the trimmed V and J ends, which lost 5 bases and 5 bases, there was a span of 9 bases. The CDR3 nucleotides read TGTGCCAGCAGCCCGCGTTTAACTGAAGCTTTCTTT. The encoded protein is CASSPRLTEAFF.

This chain links TRBV19 with TRBJ2-7; D may be TRBD2 (5 bases). The CDR3 spans 13 residues. V gave up 7 bases and J gave up 7 bases, with 17 bases separating them. Germline V CDR1 and CDR2: LNHDA, SQIVND (reference sequence). CDR3 in DNA: TGTGCCAGTACCGATGGAGCGGCGCTTGAGCAGTACTTC. This encodes CASTDGAALEQYF.

The V call is TRBV6-1, the J call TRBJ1-2; 7 nucleotides line up with TRBD1. The CDR3 is made up of 17 amino acids. Germline CDR1 MNHNS, CDR2 SASEGT. V shed 2 bases, J shed 6 bases, and the junction held 15 bases outside the gene matches. The chain's CDR3 is CASSENGLLGTVDGYTF. In DNA form, the CDR3 reads TGTGCCAGCAGTGAAAATGGATTGTTGGGGACAGTTGATGGCTACACCTTC.

This chain joins TRBV10-3 and TRBJ1-5, with D uncertain. Germline values: CDR1 ENHRY, CDR2 SYGVKD. With 5 bases removed from V and 5 bases from J, the gap between germline ends came to 10 bases. This CDR3 has 13 residues. The CDR3 loop is CAISFGTDQPQHF. Here the CDR3 DNA reads TGTGCCATCAGTTTCGGTACGGATCAGCCCCAGCATTTT.

The genes are TRBV4-1 and TRBJ2-7, with a tentative D call TRBD1 (6 bases). The CDR3 covers 14 residues. V was clipped by 1 base and J by 4 bases, with 11 bases between them. The germline V gene has CDR1 MGHRA and CDR2 YSYEKL. In nucleotides, the CDR3 is TGCGCCAGCAGCCAAGTCCCGGACAGTTACGAGCAGTACTTC. Translation gives CASSQVPDSYEQYF.

The chain is built from TRBV7-2 and TRBJ1-2; D not certain. Trimming removed 5 bases at V and 2 bases at J, with 9 bases between. The CDR3 spans 13 residues. Germline loops: CDR1 SGHTA, CDR2 FQGNSA. CDR3 nucleotide sequence: TGTGCCAGCAGCCCCGAACTAAACTATGGCTACACCTTC. Residues: CASSPELNYGYTF.

The J gene is TRBJ1-2, the V gene TRBV7-2, with 8 bases matching TRBD1. The germline CDR1 and CDR2 sequences are SGHTA and FQGNSA. The CDR3 has 13 residues. V lost 5 bases, J lost 5 bases, and 4 bases stayed unmatched. CDR3 region: CASSETGGYGYTF. The CDR3 DNA is TGTGCCAGCAGCGAAACAGGGGGATATGGCTACACCTTC. The full variable domain, in which reference TRBV7-2 and TRBJ1-2 provide the parts outside the CDR3, is GAGVSQSPSNKVTEKGKDVELRCDPISGHTALYWYRQSLGQGLEFLIYFQGNSAPDKSGLPSDRFSAERTGGSVSTLTIQRTQQEDSAVYLCASSETGGYGYTFGSGTRLTVV.

The rearrangement links TRBV5-4 to TRBJ2-4; weak D call: TRBD1 (6 bases). In germline, CDR1 is SGHNT, CDR2 YYREEE (reference sequence). This CDR3 spans 14 amino acids. The V end lost 4 bases, the J end lost 6 bases, and 14 bases lay between the germline ends. CDR3 in DNA: TGTGCCAGCAGCCCCCAGGGGAAAGCAAACATTCAGTACTTC. Amino acid sequence: CASSPQGKANIQYF.

The genes are TRBV24-1 and TRBJ1-2, with TRBD1 as a possible D gene (6 bases). Trimming took off 3 bases at V and 8 bases at J, with 12 bases between the two ends. The CDR3 length is 13 residues. Looked up from germline, CDR1 is KGHDR and CDR2 is SFDVKD. In nucleotides, the CDR3 is TGTGCCACCAGTGATACAGGGATCCTAGGCTACACCTTC. It specifies CATSDTGILGYTF.

The chain uses TRBV2 and TRBJ2-1; 7 bases line up with TRBD2. The CDR3 has 13 residues. Germline values: CDR1 SNHLY, CDR2 FYNNEI. V dropped 6 bases and J dropped 6; count of bases not matched to a gene: 5. CDR3 in DNA: TGTGCCAGCAGATATCTAGCGGTCAATGAGCAGTTCTTC. Translated, it gives CASRYLAVNEQFF.

The chain combines TRBV6-5 with TRBJ2-7; possible D gene TRBD2, 5 bases. The CDR3 runs 13 residues. Trimming removed 2 bases from V and 4 bases from J, with 9 bases in between. Germline lookup yields CDR1 MNHEY and CDR2 SVGAGI. Written as DNA, the CDR3 is TGTGCCAGCAGTTACGACGGGGAATACGAGCAGTACTTC. This codes for CASSYDGEYEQYF.